This passage covers 7 T cell receptor beta chains from one sample sequenced in a study of blood T cell repertoires in COVID-19. Here immunoSEQ multiplex PCR was the method, and the copy in TCRdb shows in-frame clones only, minus some. In the table there are approximately 170,000 clones, approximately 77% of which are singletons. Sequenced input: peripheral blood. Receptors were obtained from a woman over 75 with active or convalescent COVID-19.

The CDR3 coding sequence is TGTGCCAGCCGTATTACAGGGTCCCGAGGAAACACCATATATTTT. This translates into CASRITGSRGNTIYF. The chain has TRBV11-2 and TRBJ1-3, with D perhaps matching TRBD1 (6 bases). V was clipped by 8 bases and J by 4 bases, with 18 bases between them. CDR1 is SGHAT and CDR2 is FQNNGV in the germline V gene. There are 15 residues in the CDR3.

The chain carries TRBV28 and TRBJ2-3; the D is unclear. CDR1 is MDHEN, CDR2 SYDVKM, per germline. V dropped 4 bases and J dropped 1 base, with 12 bases sitting between them. There are 15 residues in the CDR3. The CDR3, as DNA: TGTGCCAGCAGTTCCCCCGCGGCCCGCACAGATACGCAGTATTTT. This encodes CASSSPAARTDTQYF.

The rearrangement links TRBV5-5 to TRBJ2-1; TRBD2 aligns across 13 bases. J lost 1 base, V lost 4 bases, and 2 bases had no gene match. The CDR3 consists of 16 residues. Germline lookup yields CDR1 SGHKS and CDR2 YYEKEE (reference sequence). The CDR3 bases are TGTGCCAGCAGCCCACTAGCGGGAGGGTCCTACAATGAGCAGTTCTTC. Protein: CASSPLAGGSYNEQFF. The full variable domain, in which reference TRBV5-5 and TRBJ2-1 provide the parts outside the CDR3, is DAGVTQSPTHLIKTRGQQVTLRCSPISGHKSVSWYQQVLGQGPQFIFQYYEKEERGRGNFPDRFSARQFPNYSSELNVNALLLGDSALYLCASSPLAGGSYNEQFFGPGTRLTVL.

This clone was seen more than once but under ten times. The chain recombines TRBV10-3 with TRBJ1-3; tentative D call: TRBD1 (5 bases). Between the trimmed V and J ends, which lost 4 bases and 1 base, there was a span of 17 bases. This CDR3 is 17 amino acids long. Germline CDR1 is ENHRY and CDR2 is SYGVKD. The CDR3 DNA is TGTGCCATCAGTGTGAGTGGGGCTGACCCTTCTGGAAACACCATATATTTT. Amino acid sequence: CAISVSGADPSGNTIYF.

The CDR3 bases are TGCGCCAGCAGCTTCTGGCCAGGGGGCGCAGGACAGCCCCAGCATTTT. Translation gives CASSFWPGGAGQPQHF. This rearrangement joins TRBV5-1 to TRBJ1-5; 8 nucleotides match TRBD1. The CDR3 length is 16 residues. Germline assignment: CDR1 SGHRS and CDR2 YFSETQ. The V segment lost 2 bases and the J segment 7 bases; nucleotides outside the gene matches: 11.

This chain links TRBV19 with TRBJ2-3; TRBD1 agrees at 7 bases. Germline values: CDR1 LNHDA, CDR2 SQIVND (reference sequence). The CDR3 extends over 15 amino acids. The ends lost 5 bases at V and 0 bases at J; junction bases unmatched: 5. CDR3 loop: CASSLGTASTDTQYF. The CDR3, as DNA: TGTGCCAGTAGTCTCGGGACAGCTAGCACAGATACGCAGTATTTT.

CDR3 coding DNA: TGTGCCAGCAGTTACAAGGGTAGCGGGATTGCGTGGGGCTACAATGAGCAGTTCTTC. As protein: CASSYKGSGIAWGYNEQFF. The chain couples TRBV6-2 or TRBV6-3 to TRBJ2-1; the match to TRBD2 covers 8 bases. J was trimmed by 3 bases and V by 2 bases; bases with no gene match: 15. Germline V gene sequence: CDR1 MNHEY, CDR2 SVGEGT. This CDR3 comprises 19 residues.